This T cell receptor beta chain is from a study of blood T cell repertoires in COVID-19. As for the study in general: Both acute and convalescent COVID-19 samples were obtained from the United States, Italy and Spain. T cells, B-cell-depleted T cells, or PBMCs provided the cDNA or gDNA that served as material.

Ages ranged from about 18 to 89 years, with residence in some 25 US areas. There are 15 residues in the CDR3. Per the germline V gene, CDR1 is MNHEY and CDR2 is SVGAGI. With 6 bases clipped from V and 3 bases from J, the junction kept 6 bases outside the gene matches. In the original processing: Amplification of reference gene primers was used by the study to estimate nucleated cell counts. The repertoire was sequenced with immunoSEQ multiplex PCR; TCRdb's copy has only in-frame clones and lacks some. V, J and clone size were drawn from that table, and D and trimming were deduced from the DNA. Found here are about 210,000 clones, about 85% of them singletons; the top ten hold around 19%.

The origin of this receptor is a man aged 40-49 years who had recovered from COVID-19. Sequencing used PBMCs or T cells enriched from blood (not recorded which). V usage is TRBV6-5 and J usage is TRBJ2-3, with 10 bases that match TRBD2. In DNA form, the CDR3 reads TGTGCCAGCAGAGGAGCGGGAGGGCCAACAGATACGCAGTATTTT. This encodes CASRGAGGPTDTQYF.